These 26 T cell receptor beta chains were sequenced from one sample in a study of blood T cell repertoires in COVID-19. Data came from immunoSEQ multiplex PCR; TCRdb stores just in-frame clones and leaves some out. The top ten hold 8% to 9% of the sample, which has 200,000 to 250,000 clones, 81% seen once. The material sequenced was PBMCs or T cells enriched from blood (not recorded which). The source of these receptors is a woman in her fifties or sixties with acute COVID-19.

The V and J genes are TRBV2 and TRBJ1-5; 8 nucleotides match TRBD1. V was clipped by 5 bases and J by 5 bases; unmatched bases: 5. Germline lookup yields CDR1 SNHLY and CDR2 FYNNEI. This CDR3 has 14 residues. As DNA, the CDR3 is TGTGCCAGCAGTACCGGGACAGGCTATCAGCCCCAGCATTTT. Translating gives CASSTGTGYQPQHF.

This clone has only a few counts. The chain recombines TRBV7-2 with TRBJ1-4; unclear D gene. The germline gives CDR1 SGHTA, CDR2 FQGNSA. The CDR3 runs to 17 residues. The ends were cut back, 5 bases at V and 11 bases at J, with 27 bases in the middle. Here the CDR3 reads CASSGPNKRAGETKLFF. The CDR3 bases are TGTGCCAGCAGCGGACCAAACAAGCGGGCAGGTGAAACTAAACTGTTTTTT.

CDR3: CASSSSQGLNTEAFF. CDR3 bases: TGTGCCAGCAGCTCTTCACAGGGACTGAACACTGAAGCTTTCTTT. The chain recombines TRBV7-8 with TRBJ1-1, with a possible D match to TRBD1 (6 bases). Looked up from germline, CDR1 is SGHVS and CDR2 is FQNEAQ. The V and J ends lost 4 bases and 0 bases respectively, with 12 bases between them. CDR3 size: 15 residues. The variable domain in full, with the rest retrieved from reference TRBV7-8 and TRBJ1-1, is GAGVSQSPRYKVAKRGQDVALRCDPISGHVSLFWYQQALGQGPEFLTYFQNEAQLDKSGLPSDRFFAERPEGSVSTLKIQRTQQEDSAVYLCASSSSQGLNTEAFFGQGTRLTVV.

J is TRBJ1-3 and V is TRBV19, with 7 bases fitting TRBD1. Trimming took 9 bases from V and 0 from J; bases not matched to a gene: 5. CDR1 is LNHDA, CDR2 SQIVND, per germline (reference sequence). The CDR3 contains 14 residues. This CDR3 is CASRDRVSGNTIYF. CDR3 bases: TGTGCCAGCCGGGACAGAGTCTCTGGAAACACCATATATTTT.

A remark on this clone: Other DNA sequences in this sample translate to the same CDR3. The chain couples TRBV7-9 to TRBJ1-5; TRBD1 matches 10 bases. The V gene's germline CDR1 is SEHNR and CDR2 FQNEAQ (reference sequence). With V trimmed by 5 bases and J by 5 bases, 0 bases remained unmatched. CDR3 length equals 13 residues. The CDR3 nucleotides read TGTGCCAGCAGCGGGACAGGGGATCAGCCCCAGCATTTT. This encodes CASSGTGDQPQHF. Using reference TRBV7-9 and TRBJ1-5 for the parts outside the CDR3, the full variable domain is DTGVSQNPRHKITKRGQNVTFRCDPISEHNRLYWYRQTLGQGPEFLTYFQNEAQLEKSRLLSDRFSAERPKGSFSTLEIQRTEQGDSAMYLCASSGTGDQPQHFGDGTRLSIL.

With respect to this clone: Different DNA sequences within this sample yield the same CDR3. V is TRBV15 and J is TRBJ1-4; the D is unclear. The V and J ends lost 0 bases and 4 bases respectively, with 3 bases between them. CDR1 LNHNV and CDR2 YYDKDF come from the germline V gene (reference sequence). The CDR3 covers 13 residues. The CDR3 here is CATSRDLNEKLFF. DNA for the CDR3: TGTGCCACCAGCAGAGATCTTAATGAAAAACTGTTTTTT.

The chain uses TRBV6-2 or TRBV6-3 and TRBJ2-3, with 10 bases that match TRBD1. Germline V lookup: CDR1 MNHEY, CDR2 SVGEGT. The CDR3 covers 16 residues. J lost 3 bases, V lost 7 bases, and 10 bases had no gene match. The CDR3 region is CASIPRGQGSTDTQYF. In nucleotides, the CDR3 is TGTGCCAGCATCCCTAGGGGACAGGGGTCGACAGATACGCAGTATTTT.

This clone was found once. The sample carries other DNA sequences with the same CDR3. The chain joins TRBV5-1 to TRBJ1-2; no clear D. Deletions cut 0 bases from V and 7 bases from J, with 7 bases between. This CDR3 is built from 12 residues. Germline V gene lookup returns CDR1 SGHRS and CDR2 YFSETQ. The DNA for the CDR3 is TGCGCCAGCAGCTTGGTGGGCTCTGGCTACACCTTC. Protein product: CASSLVGSGYTF.

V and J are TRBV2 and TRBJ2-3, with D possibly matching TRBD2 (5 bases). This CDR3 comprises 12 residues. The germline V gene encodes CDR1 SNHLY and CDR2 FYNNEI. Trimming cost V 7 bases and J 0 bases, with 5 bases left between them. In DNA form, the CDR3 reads TGTGCCAGCACGGGGAGCACAGATACGCAGTATTTT. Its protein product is CASTGSTDTQYF.

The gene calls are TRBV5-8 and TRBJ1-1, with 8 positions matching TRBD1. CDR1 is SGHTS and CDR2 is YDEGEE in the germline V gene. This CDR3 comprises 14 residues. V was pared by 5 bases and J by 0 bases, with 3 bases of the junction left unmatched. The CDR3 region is CASSLQGVNTEAFF. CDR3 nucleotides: TGTGCCAGCAGTTTACAGGGGGTGAACACTGAAGCTTTCTTT.

CDR3: CASSLEATGREQYF. In DNA form, the CDR3 reads TGCGCCAGCAGCTTGGAAGCGACAGGGCGGGAGCAGTACTTC. The V and J genes are TRBV5-1 and TRBJ2-7; TRBD1 matches at 7 bases. V lost 0 bases, J lost 7 bases, and 7 bases stayed unmatched. The CDR3 has 14 amino acids. Looked up from germline, CDR1 is SGHRS and CDR2 is YFSETQ.

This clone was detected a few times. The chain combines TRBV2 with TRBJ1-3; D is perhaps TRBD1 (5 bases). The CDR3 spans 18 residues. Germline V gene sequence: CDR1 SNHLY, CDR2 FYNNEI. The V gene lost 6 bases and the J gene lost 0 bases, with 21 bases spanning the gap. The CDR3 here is CASSGDRRITFSGNTIYF. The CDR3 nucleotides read TGTGCCAGCAGCGGAGACAGAAGAATCACGTTCTCTGGAAACACCATATATTTT.

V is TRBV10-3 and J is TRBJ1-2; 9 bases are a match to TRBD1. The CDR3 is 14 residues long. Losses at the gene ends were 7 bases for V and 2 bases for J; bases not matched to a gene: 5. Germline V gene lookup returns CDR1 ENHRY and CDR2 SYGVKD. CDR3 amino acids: CAINAGTGNYGYTF. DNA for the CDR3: TGTGCCATCAATGCCGGGACAGGGAACTATGGCTACACCTTC.

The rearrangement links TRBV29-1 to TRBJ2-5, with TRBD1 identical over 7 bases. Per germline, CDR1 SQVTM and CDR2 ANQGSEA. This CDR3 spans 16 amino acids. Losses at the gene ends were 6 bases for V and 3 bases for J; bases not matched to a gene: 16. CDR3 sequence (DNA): TGCAGCGTCCCAAGGGATAGGTGGGACAGTGAAGAGACCCAGTACTTC. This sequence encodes CSVPRDRWDSEETQYF.

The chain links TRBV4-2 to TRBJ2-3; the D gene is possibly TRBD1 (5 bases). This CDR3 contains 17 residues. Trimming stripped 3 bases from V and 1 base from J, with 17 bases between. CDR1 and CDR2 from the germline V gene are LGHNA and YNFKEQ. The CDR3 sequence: CASSQHPGGAGTDTQYF. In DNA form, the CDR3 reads TGTGCCAGCAGCCAGCACCCCGGTGGGGCCGGCACAGATACGCAGTATTTT.

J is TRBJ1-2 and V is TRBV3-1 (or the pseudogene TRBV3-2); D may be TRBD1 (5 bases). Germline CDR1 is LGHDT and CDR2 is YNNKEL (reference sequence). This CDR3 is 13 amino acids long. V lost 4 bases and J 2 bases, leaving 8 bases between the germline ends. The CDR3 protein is CASSPGGNYGYTF. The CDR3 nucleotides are TGTGCCAGCAGCCCGGGGGGAAACTATGGCTACACCTTC.

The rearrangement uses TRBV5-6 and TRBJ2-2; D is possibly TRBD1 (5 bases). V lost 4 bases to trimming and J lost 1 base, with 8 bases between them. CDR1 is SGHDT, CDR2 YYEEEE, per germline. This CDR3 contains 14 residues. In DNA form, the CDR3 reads TGTGCCAGCAGCCATGACAGGAACACCGGGGAGCTGTTTTTT. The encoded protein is CASSHDRNTGELFF.

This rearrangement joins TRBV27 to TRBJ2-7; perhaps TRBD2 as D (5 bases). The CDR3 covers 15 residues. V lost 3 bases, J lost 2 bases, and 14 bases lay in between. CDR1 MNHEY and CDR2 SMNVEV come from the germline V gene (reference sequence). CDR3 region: CASSLRVVGPYEQYF. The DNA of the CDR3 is TGTGCCAGCAGTTTGCGGGTTGTTGGGCCCTACGAGCAGTACTTC.

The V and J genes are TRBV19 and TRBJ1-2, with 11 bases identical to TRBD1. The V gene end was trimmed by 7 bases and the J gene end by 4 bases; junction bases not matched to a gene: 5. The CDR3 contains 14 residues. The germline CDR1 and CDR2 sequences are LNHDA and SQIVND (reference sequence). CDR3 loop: CASTRTGGLYGYTF. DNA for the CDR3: TGTGCCAGTACCAGGACAGGGGGCCTCTATGGCTACACCTTC.

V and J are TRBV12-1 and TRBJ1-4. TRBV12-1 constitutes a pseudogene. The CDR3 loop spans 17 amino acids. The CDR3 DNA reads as TGTGCCAGCAGACACCTCCCTCCCGGGGGTGGATGTGAAAAACTGTTTTTT. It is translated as CASRHLPPGGGCEKLFF.

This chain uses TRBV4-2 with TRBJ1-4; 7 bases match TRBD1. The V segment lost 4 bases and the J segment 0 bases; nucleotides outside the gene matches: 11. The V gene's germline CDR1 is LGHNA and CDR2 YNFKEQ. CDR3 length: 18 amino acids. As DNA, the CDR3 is TGTGCCAGCAGCCCTATCGGGACAGAGCATCCAACTAATGAAAAACTGTTTTTT. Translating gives CASSPIGTEHPTNEKLFF.

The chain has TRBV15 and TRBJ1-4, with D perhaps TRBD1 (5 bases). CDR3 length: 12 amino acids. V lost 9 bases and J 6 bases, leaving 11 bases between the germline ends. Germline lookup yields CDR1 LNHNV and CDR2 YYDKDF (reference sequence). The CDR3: CATRRGDEKLFF. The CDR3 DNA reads TGTGCCACTCGACGGGGGGATGAAAAACTGTTTTTT.

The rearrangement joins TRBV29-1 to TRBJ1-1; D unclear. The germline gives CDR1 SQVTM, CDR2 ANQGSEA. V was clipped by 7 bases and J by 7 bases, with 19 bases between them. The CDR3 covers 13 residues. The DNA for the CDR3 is TGCAGCGGAAGCGGAAAATCAAAAAGTGAAGCTTTCTTT. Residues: CSGSGKSKSEAFF. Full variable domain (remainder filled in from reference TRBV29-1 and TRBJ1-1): SAVISQKPSRDICQRGTSLTIQCQVDSQVTMMFWYRQQPGQSLTLIATANQGSEATYESGFVIDKFPISRPNLTFSTLTVSNMSPEDSSIYLCSGSGKSKSEAFFGQGTRLTVV.

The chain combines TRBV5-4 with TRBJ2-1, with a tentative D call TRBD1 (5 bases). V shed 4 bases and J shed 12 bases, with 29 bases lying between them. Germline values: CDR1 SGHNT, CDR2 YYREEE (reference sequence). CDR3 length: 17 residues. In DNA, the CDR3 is TGTGCCAGCAGCCCCCCAGGGTTGGTTTCTGGTGGCCTTGGGCAGTTCTTC. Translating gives CASSPPGLVSGGLGQFF.

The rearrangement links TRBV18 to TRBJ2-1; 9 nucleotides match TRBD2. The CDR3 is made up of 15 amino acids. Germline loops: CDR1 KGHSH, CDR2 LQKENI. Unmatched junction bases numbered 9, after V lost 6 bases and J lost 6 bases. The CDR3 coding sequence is TGTGCCAGCTCCCAGAGGACTAGCGCCTCCAATGAGCAGTTCTTC. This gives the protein CASSQRTSASNEQFF.

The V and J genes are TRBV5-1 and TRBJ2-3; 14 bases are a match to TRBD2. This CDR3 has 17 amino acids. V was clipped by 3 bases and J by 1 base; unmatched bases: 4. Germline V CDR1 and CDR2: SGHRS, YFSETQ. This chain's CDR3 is CASSWGTSGGRTDTQYF. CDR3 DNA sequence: TGCGCCAGCAGCTGGGGGACTAGCGGGGGACGCACAGATACGCAGTATTTT. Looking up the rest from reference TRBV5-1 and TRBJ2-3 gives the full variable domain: KAGVTQTPRYLIKTRGQQVTLSCSPISGHRSVSWYQQTPGQGLQFLFEYFSETQRNKGNFPGRFSGRQFSNSRSEMNVSTLELGDSALYLCASSWGTSGGRTDTQYFGPGTRLTVL.